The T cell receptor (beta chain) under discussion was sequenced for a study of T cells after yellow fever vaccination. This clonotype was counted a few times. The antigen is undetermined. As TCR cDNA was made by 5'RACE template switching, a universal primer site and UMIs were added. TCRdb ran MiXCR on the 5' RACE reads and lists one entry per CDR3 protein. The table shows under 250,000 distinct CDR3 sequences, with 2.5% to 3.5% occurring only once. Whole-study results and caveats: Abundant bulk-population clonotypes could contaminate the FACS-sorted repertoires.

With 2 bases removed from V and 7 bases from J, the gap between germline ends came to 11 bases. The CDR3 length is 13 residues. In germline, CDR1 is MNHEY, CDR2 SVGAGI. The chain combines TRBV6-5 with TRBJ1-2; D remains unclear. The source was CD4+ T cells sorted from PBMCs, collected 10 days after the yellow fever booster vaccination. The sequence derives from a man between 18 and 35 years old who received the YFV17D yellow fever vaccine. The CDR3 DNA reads TGTGCCAGCAGTTACCTTGTCGGTGGTGGCTACACCTTC. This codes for CASSYLVGGGYTF.